This T cell receptor beta chain was sequenced for a study of blood T cell repertoires in COVID-19. Study background: The United States, Italy and Spain provided the acute and convalescent COVID-19 samples. The cDNA or gDNA used as material had been derived from T cells, B-cell-depleted T cells, or PBMCs.

Authors' processing steps: Reference gene primers were amplified, and this amplification served to estimate nucleated cell counts. Here immunoSEQ multiplex PCR was the method, and the copy in TCRdb shows in-frame clones only, minus some. V and J calls and clone size are copied from that table; D and trimming were computed from the DNA. The sample lists under 300,000 clones, roughly 91% occurring once. Allocation to cohorts depended on clinical history reported by the participants. The CDR3 runs to 13 residues. In germline, CDR1 is SGHAT, CDR2 FQNNGV. The V gene lost 1 base and the J gene lost 3 bases, with 6 bases spanning the gap.

The genes are TRBV11-2 and TRBJ1-2; D possibly corresponds to TRBD1 (5 bases). The clonotype comes from a woman aged 40 to 50 with acute COVID-19. Sequenced input: PBMCs or T cells enriched from blood (not recorded which). CDR3 nucleotide sequence: TGTGCCAGCAGCTTAGGGGGCGACTATGGCTACACCTTC. This translates into CASSLGGDYGYTF.